A single T cell receptor (beta chain) is shown here with its context. The junction does not match germline at one end; this may be a read error. These data originate in a study of tumor-infiltrating lymphocytes in primary liver carcinoma. Constant-region priming of approximately 500 ng total RNA yielded TCR beta cDNA. It was through three nested multiplex PCR rounds of slightly modified ARM-PCR that TCR beta libraries arose. A single record per CDR3 protein comes from TCRdb applying MiXCR to the multiplex PCR reads. The table includes roughly 190,000 distinct CDR3 sequences, approximately 86% detected once. Unsorted bulk tissue (roughly 18-32 mg) underwent RNA and DNA co-extraction. This clonotype originated in a man in his forties with primary liver carcinoma and hepatitis B virus infection. The specimen sequenced was tumor tissue from primary liver carcinoma.

The CDR3 nucleotides are TGTACCAGCAACTCCCCGGGAAATGAGCAGTTCTTC. This sequence encodes CTSNSPGNEQFF. This chain links TRBV5-4 with TRBJ2-1; D is perhaps TRBD2 (5 bases). Germline-derived CDR1 and CDR2 are SGHNT and YYREEE (reference sequence). CDR3 length equals 12 residues.